These 17 T cell receptor beta chains share one sample of origin, sequenced in a study of T cell repertoires in ileal Crohn's disease. The time point was: neoterminal ileum biopsy at postoperative endoscopy, about 6 months after surgery. Assay: immunoSEQ multiplex PCR; the TCRdb copy retains only in-frame clones and omits some. The sample records fewer than 13,000 clones, around 75% being singletons. The specimen sequenced was ileal tissue. Receptors originate from an adult with Crohn's disease.

J is TRBJ2-4 and V is TRBV18; no clear D. This CDR3 contains 13 residues. Between the trimmed V and J ends, which lost 2 bases and 7 bases, there was a span of 9 bases. Looked up from germline, CDR1 is KGHSH and CDR2 is LQKENI. CDR3 DNA: TGTGCCAGCTCACCAGCTAGTGGGAACATTCAGTACTTC. It codes for CASSPASGNIQYF.

The chain is built from TRBV6-5 and TRBJ1-3; tentatively, D is TRBD1 (5 bases). This CDR3 has 14 amino acids. Deletions cut 2 bases from V and 3 bases from J, with 8 bases between. Germline V CDR1 and CDR2: MNHEY, SVGAGI. The chain's CDR3 is CASSYDQGGNTIYF. CDR3 nucleotides: TGTGCCAGCAGTTACGACCAGGGTGGAAACACCATATATTTT.

The chain carries TRBV27 and TRBJ2-3, with 11 bases fitting TRBD2. The CDR3 length is 16 residues. Germline CDR1 is MNHEY and CDR2 is SMNVEV (reference sequence). With 7 bases clipped from V and 4 bases from J, the junction kept 10 bases outside the gene matches. The CDR3 protein is CASTYFTTSGADTQYF. In DNA form, the CDR3 reads TGTGCCAGCACCTACTTTACGACTAGCGGGGCAGATACGCAGTATTTT.

The chain links TRBV4-3 to TRBJ2-5; TRBD2 agrees at 13 bases. The J call could be wrong; TRBJ2-7 is a better fit for the DNA end. In germline, CDR1 is LGHNA, CDR2 YSLEER. The CDR3 is made up of 15 amino acids. CDR3: CASSRGLAGDYEQYF. CDR3 bases: TGCGCCAGCAGCCGCGGACTAGCGGGGGACTACGAGCAGTACTTC.

In DNA, the CDR3 is TGTGCCCCCGGACAGCCGAGCTCTGGAAACACCATATATTTT. This translates into CAPGQPSSGNTIYF. This sequence joins TRBV7-9 and TRBJ1-3, with a possible D match to TRBD1 (6 bases). V lost 11 bases to trimming and J lost 0 bases, with 14 bases between them. The CDR3 sequence is 14 residues long. CDR1 and CDR2 (germline): SEHNR, FQNEAQ (reference sequence).

In its sample, this clone was seen once. The CDR3 protein is CASSRKPGETQYF. The CDR3 DNA follows: TGCGCCAGCAGCCGGAAGCCAGGAGAGACCCAGTACTTC. The chain combines TRBV4-1 with TRBJ2-5; D uncertain. Germline V gene data show CDR1 as MGHRA and CDR2 as YSYEKL. The CDR3 extends over 13 amino acids. Trimming left V 4 bases short and J 4 bases short, with 10 bases between.

CDR3 nucleotide sequence: TGTGCCAGCAGTGAATACGGGAACAGTAATCAGCCCCAGCATTTT. Protein product: CASSEYGNSNQPQHF. The chain has TRBV2 and TRBJ1-5; no reliable D call. With 2 bases removed from V and 4 bases from J, the gap between germline ends came to 12 bases. The CDR3 consists of 15 residues. Per the germline V gene, CDR1 is SNHLY and CDR2 is FYNNEI.

This clone is labeled as medium-sized (0.01 to 0.1%). The V gene is TRBV6-5, the J gene TRBJ1-5, with 7 bases lining up with TRBD1. Germline CDR1 reads MNHEY; CDR2 reads SVGAGI. This CDR3 has 15 residues. Unmatched junction bases numbered 7, after V lost 4 bases and J lost 4 bases. DNA for the CDR3: TGTGCCAGCAGTTCGTCAGGGACAGCGAATCAGCCCCAGCATTTT. It yields the protein CASSSSGTANQPQHF.

V is TRBV28 and J is TRBJ1-6; 7 positions match TRBD1. The CDR3 runs 17 residues. The junction had 7 bases not matched to a gene; V was cut back by 5 bases and J by 0 bases. Germline CDR1 is MDHEN and CDR2 is SYDVKM. The CDR3 nucleotides are TGTGCCAGCAGTACCACAGGGGCGAGCTCCTATAATTCACCCCTCCACTTT. Translated, it gives CASSTTGASSYNSPLHF.

The rearrangement links TRBV11-2 to TRBJ1-6, with D unclear. Trimming took 3 bases from V and 4 from J, leaving 10 bases between them. Germline CDR1 SGHAT, CDR2 FQNNGV. The CDR3 loop spans 15 amino acids. The CDR3: CASSFSPGYNSPLHF. DNA of the CDR3: TGTGCCAGCAGCTTCTCTCCAGGTTATAATTCACCCCTCCACTTT.

CDR3 region: CASSQDLGGGAGEQFF. The CDR3 DNA follows: TGCGCCAGCAGCCAAGATCTGGGCGGGGGGGCGGGTGAGCAGTTCTTC. The chain employs TRBV4-3 and TRBJ2-1; 9 bases align to TRBD2. CDR1 and CDR2 from the germline V gene are LGHNA and YSLEER. V shed 0 bases, J shed 9 bases, and the junction held 9 bases outside the gene matches. The CDR3 spans 16 residues.

V usage is TRBV5-6 and J usage is TRBJ1-2; 8 bases are shared with TRBD1. The CDR3 covers 15 residues. V was clipped by 4 bases and J by 8 bases; unmatched bases: 13. Germline V lookup: CDR1 SGHDT, CDR2 YYEEEE. Written as DNA, the CDR3 is TGTGCCAGCAGCCCAAGTTACGGACAGGGCGACGGCTACACCTTC. Translating it yields CASSPSYGQGDGYTF.

This clone is deemed medium-sized. The gene calls are TRBV7-9 and TRBJ1-5; 7 nucleotides agree with TRBD1. The CDR3 consists of 18 residues. Germline V gene sequence: CDR1 SEHNR, CDR2 FQNEAQ (reference sequence). The ends lost 4 bases at V and 0 bases at J; junction bases unmatched: 12. This CDR3 reads CASSSTGVDPYSNQPQHF. The CDR3 nucleotides are TGTGCCAGCAGCTCTACAGGGGTAGATCCTTATAGCAATCAGCCCCAGCATTTT.

This sequence joins TRBV2 and TRBJ1-1, with 7 positions matching TRBD1. V dropped 5 bases and J dropped 5; count of bases not matched to a gene: 11. Germline CDR1 SNHLY, CDR2 FYNNEI. This CDR3 region has 15 residues. CDR3 bases: TGTGCCAGCAGTCGTGGACAGGTTGGAGGAACTGAAGCTTTCTTT. This sequence encodes CASSRGQVGGTEAFF.

The chain is built from TRBV30 and TRBJ1-1; D is undetermined. Germline assignment: CDR1 GTSNPN and CDR2 SVGIG (reference sequence). CDR3 length: 14 residues. V was trimmed by 5 bases and J by 6 bases, leaving 19 bases between them. CDR3 in DNA: TGTGCCTGGGCAATGAGCAGCGCGAAAGCTGAAGCTTTCTTT. Translated: CAWAMSSAKAEAFF.

This chain joins TRBV5-4 and TRBJ2-3; 10 positions agree with TRBD2. J lost 7 bases, V lost 0 bases, and 8 bases had no gene match. The CDR3 loop spans 16 amino acids. CDR1 is SGHNT and CDR2 is YYREEE in the germline V gene (reference sequence). CDR3 nucleotides: TGTGCCAGCAGCTTGGCCGGGAGCGGGGGGGCGCATACGCAGTATTTT. This gives the protein CASSLAGSGGAHTQYF. Full variable domain (outside the CDR3, taken from reference TRBV5-4 and TRBJ2-3): ETGVTQSPTHLIKTRGQQVTLRCSSQSGHNTVSWYQQALGQGPQFIFQYYREEENGRGNFPPRFSGLQFPNYSSELNVNALELDDSALYLCASSLAGSGGAHTQYFGPGTRLTVL.

The chain couples TRBV2 to TRBJ2-6; no reliable D call. This CDR3 has 15 amino acids. V was clipped by 2 bases and J by 0 bases, with 5 bases between them. Germline V lookup: CDR1 SNHLY, CDR2 FYNNEI. CDR3 loop: CASSELSSGANVLTF. CDR3 sequence (DNA): TGTGCCAGCAGTGAACTGAGCTCTGGGGCCAACGTCCTGACTTTC.